This T cell receptor beta chain originates from a study of STAT5B mutations in CD4+ large granular lymphocyte leukemia. Overall study findings and caveats: The CD4+ versus CD8+ T-LGLL clonality difference may reflect limited sample size.

Produced via immunoSEQ multiplex PCR; TCRdb's table is partial and in-frame only. The profile shows 20,000 or so clones, under 80% of them singletons. Trimming cost V 2 bases and J 0 bases, with 11 bases left between them. Per the germline V gene, CDR1 is MDHEN and CDR2 is SYDVKM. The CDR3 extends over 15 amino acids. About this clone itself: The antigen is unknown.

This clonotype was obtained from a human donor in good health. This chain connects TRBV28 to TRBJ2-7; D tentatively reads TRBD1 or TRBD2 (5 bases each). Sequencing was performed on CD4+ T cells from blood buffy coats. The CDR3 DNA reads TGTGCCAGCAGTTTAGGGACCCTGAGCTCCTACGAGCAGTACTTC. Protein sequence: CASSLGTLSSYEQYF.